This T cell receptor beta chain comes out of a study of blood T cell repertoires in COVID-19. On the study more broadly: Whether acute or convalescent, the COVID-19 samples came from the United States, Italy and Spain.

The CDR3 runs 14 residues. V dropped 1 base and J dropped 1 base, with 6 bases sitting between them. Germline lookup yields CDR1 SGHDT and CDR2 YYEEEE. As handled by the study authors: Estimated nucleated cell counts came from reference gene primer amplification. The method was immunoSEQ multiplex PCR; TCRdb's version includes in-frame clones alone and lacks a portion of them. V and J calls plus clone size are reproduced from that table; the DNA served to infer D and trimming. The sample includes 200,000 to 250,000 clones, 85% to 90% seen only once; the top ten take more than 6.5%. The clonotype originates from a woman in her seventies with active or convalescent COVID-19. The rearrangement uses TRBV5-6 and TRBJ1-5; D is possibly TRBD1 (6 bases). The sequenced sample was peripheral blood. CDR3 sequence (DNA): TGTGCCAGCAGCTTGACAGGGAGCAATCAGCCCCAGCATTTT. This translates into CASSLTGSNQPQHF.